This T cell receptor (beta chain) came from a study of cytomegalovirus exposure and HLA in healthy donors. Study-level results: Later on, an analysis found that several of the most significant clusters appeared to be linked to common viral pathogens, which included parvovirus B19. CMV serostatus was the only recorded immune exposure for donors. Most TCR sequences were rare, but some public TCRs occurred in many donors. Prior analysis indicated that the majority of TCR beta V segments exhibited productivity approximately 87% or approximately 30% of the time.

PCR was performed using 60 Vbeta and 13 Jbeta primers. Generated by immunoSEQ multiplex PCR, the TCRdb table keeps only in-frame clones and is missing some. In total, the table holds approximately 50,000 clones. Comment on this clone: Its target is unknown.

Trimming stripped 0 bases from V and 2 bases from J, with 7 bases between. The CDR3 covers 14 residues. Germline V gene lookup returns CDR1 MNHNY and CDR2 SVGAGI (reference sequence). Sequencing was performed on PBMCs. The sequence was collected from a man between 18 and 35 years old in good health and CMV-seropositive. This sequence joins TRBV6-6 and TRBJ1-1, with D possibly being TRBD1 (5 bases). CDR3 region: CASSYSWGNTEAFF. CDR3 nucleotide sequence: TGTGCCAGCAGTTACTCGTGGGGCAACACTGAAGCTTTCTTT.